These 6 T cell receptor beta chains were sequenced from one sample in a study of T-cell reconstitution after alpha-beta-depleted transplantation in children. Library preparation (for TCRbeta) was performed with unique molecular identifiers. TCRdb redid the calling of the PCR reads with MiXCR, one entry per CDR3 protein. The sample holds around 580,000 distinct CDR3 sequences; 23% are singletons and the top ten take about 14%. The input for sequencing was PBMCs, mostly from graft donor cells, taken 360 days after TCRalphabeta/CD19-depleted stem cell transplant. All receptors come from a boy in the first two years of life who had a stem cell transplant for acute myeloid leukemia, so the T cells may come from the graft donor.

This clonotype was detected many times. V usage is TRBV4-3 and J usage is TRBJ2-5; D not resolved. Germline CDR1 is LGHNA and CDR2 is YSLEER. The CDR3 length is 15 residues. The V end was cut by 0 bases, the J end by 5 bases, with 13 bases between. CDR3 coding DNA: TGCGCCAGCAGCCAAGATCCGTGGATCTCGGAGACCCAGTACTTC. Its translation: CASSQDPWISETQYF.

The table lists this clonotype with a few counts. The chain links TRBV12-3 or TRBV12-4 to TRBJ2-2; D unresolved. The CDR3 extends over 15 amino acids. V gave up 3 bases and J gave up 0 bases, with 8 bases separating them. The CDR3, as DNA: TGTGCCAGCAGTTTTATCGCCACGAACACCGGGGAGCTGTTTTTT. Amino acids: CASSFIATNTGELFF.

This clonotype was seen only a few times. CDR3 protein: CASRAGQGEGEQYV. The CDR3 DNA follows: TGTGCCAGCAGAGCGGGACAGGGAGAGGGCGAGCAGTACGTC. This chain joins TRBV2 and TRBJ2-7; 9 bases are a match to TRBD1. V dropped 6 bases and J dropped 6; count of bases not matched to a gene: 9. There are 14 residues in the CDR3. CDR1 and CDR2 from the germline V gene are SNHLY and FYNNEI.

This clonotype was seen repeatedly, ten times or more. This chain's CDR3 is CSSGDRNEQFF. The CDR3 DNA sequence: TGCAGCTCGGGGGATCGTAATGAGCAGTTCTTC. The rearrangement joins TRBV29-1 to TRBJ2-1; perhaps TRBD2 as D (6 bases). V was clipped by 8 bases and J by 7 bases, with 12 bases between them. Germline lookup yields CDR1 SQVTM and CDR2 ANQGSEA. There are 11 residues in the CDR3.

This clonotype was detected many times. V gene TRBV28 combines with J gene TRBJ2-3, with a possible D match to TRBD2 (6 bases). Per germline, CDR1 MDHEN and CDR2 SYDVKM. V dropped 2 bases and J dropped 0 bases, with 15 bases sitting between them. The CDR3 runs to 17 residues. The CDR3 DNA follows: TGTGCCAGCAGTTTACCCAGGACGGGGACTAGCACAGATACGCAGTATTTT. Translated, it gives CASSLPRTGTSTDTQYF.

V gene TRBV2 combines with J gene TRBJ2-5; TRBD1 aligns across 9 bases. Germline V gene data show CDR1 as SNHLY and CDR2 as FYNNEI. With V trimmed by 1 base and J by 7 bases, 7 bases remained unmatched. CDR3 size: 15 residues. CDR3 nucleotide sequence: TGTGCCAGCAGTGAAGACAGGGGGCCTTCTTGGACCCAGTACTTC. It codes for CASSEDRGPSWTQYF.